Below, 32 T cell receptor beta chains from the same sample are listed, as sequenced in a study of OX40 agonist ivuxolimab in advanced cancers. Method: immunoSEQ multiplex PCR; TCRdb's copy keeps in-frame clones and lacks some. The data hold just over 50,000 clones, with about 90% observed a single time. Sample: CD4+ or CD8+ T cells sorted from blood, taken in a trial of the OX40 agonist ivuxolimab. The receptors come from an adult with an advanced solid tumor such as melanoma, head and neck, liver or kidney cancer.

The chain has TRBV4-2 and TRBJ1-2; 12 nucleotides align to TRBD1. V lost 4 bases, J lost 8 bases, and 5 bases stayed unmatched. The CDR3 loop spans 14 amino acids. The germline V gene encodes CDR1 LGHNA and CDR2 YNFKEQ. The CDR3 reads CASSRGQGAPGYTF. DNA for the CDR3: TGTGCCAGCAGCCGGGGACAGGGGGCGCCCGGCTACACCTTC.

The rearrangement links TRBV5-5 to TRBJ1-1, with D hard to call. The CDR3 has 16 amino acids. Germline CDR1 and CDR2: SGHKS and YYEKEE (reference sequence). V was clipped by 0 bases and J by 4 bases, with 16 bases between them. The CDR3 loop reads CASSLAVRPTTTEAFF. The CDR3 DNA is TGTGCCAGCAGCTTGGCAGTAAGACCTACAACCACTGAAGCTTTCTTT.

This chain links TRBV15 with TRBJ1-5; D not certain. CDR3 length: 15 amino acids. V lost 5 bases, J lost 4 bases, and 15 bases lay in between. Germline lookup yields CDR1 LNHNV and CDR2 YYDKDF (reference sequence). This CDR3 is CATSGWGAVNQPQHF. In nucleotides, the CDR3 is TGTGCCACCAGCGGGTGGGGTGCCGTAAATCAGCCCCAGCATTTT.

The chain is built from TRBV7-8 and TRBJ2-3; D perhaps matches TRBD1 (6 bases). The CDR3 totals 15 residues. In germline, CDR1 is SGHVS, CDR2 FQNEAQ. V dropped 5 bases and J dropped 0 bases, with 12 bases sitting between them. This CDR3 reads CASSRTVTSTDTQYF. As DNA, the CDR3 is TGTGCCAGCAGCCGGACAGTGACTAGCACAGATACGCAGTATTTT.

Notes on this clone: At one boundary the junction diverges from the germline segment, which might be a read error. This sequence joins TRBV7-7 and TRBJ2-5; 7 bases are shared with TRBD1. The CDR3 extends over 15 amino acids. Per the germline V gene, CDR1 is SSHAT and CDR2 is FNYEAQ (reference sequence). The CDR3 nucleotides read TGTGCTAGCAGCTTAGTAGGGGGCGCGGTGGAGACCCAGTACTTC. Translated, it gives CASSLVGGAVETQYF.

The J gene is TRBJ1-5, the V gene TRBV18, with D hard to call. There are 15 residues in the CDR3. The germline V gene encodes CDR1 KGHSH and CDR2 LQKENI. V lost 1 base and J 0 bases, leaving 7 bases between the germline ends. The CDR3 nucleotides read TGTGCCAGCTCACCACAGGTGTCTAGCAATCAGCCCCAGCATTTT. Its translation: CASSPQVSSNQPQHF.

CDR3 in DNA: TGTGCCAGCAGCGAAGGACAGGGCTCAGTTTTACCTGCTGGAAACACCATATATTTT. It yields the protein CASSEGQGSVLPAGNTIYF. The chain links TRBV21-1 to TRBJ1-3; the table's D call of TRBD1 was not tested on the DNA. TRBV21-1 is designated a pseudogene. The CDR3 sequence is 19 residues long.

This clone was counted a single time. The chain is built from TRBV15 and TRBJ1-5; D is unresolved. CDR1 is LNHNV and CDR2 is YYDKDF in the germline V gene (reference sequence). Trimming removed 0 bases at V and 0 bases at J, with 9 bases between. This CDR3 comprises 16 residues. In DNA, the CDR3 is TGTGCCACCAGCAGAGACCTCCGGGCTAGCAATCAGCCCCAGCATTTT. It encodes CATSRDLRASNQPQHF.

This chain links TRBV27 with TRBJ2-7; 12 nucleotides agree with TRBD2. The CDR3 extends over 18 amino acids. Germline V gene data show CDR1 as MNHEY and CDR2 as SMNVEV (reference sequence). CDR3 DNA: TGTCCAACTAAAACCGGGACTAGCGGGTCCGGTTTTGCGTACGAGCAGTACTTC. The encoded protein is CPTKTGTSGSGFAYEQYF.

This chain uses TRBV5-1 with TRBJ2-7; 7 bases match TRBD1. Germline CDR1 reads SGHRS; CDR2 reads YFSETQ. V lost 4 bases and J lost 2; bases outside the gene matches: 9. The CDR3 extends over 15 amino acids. The CDR3 sequence: CASSRDSTGTYEQYF. For the CDR3, the DNA is TGCGCCAGCAGCCGTGATTCGACAGGGACCTACGAGCAGTACTTC.

The chain links TRBV28 to TRBJ2-1, with 8 positions matching TRBD2. From germline, CDR1 is MDHEN and CDR2 SYDVKM. Trimming removed 2 bases from V and 12 bases from J; junction bases left unmatched: 3. The CDR3 runs to 12 residues. CDR3 nucleotide sequence: TGTGCCAGCAGTTTAGCAACTAGCGGGCAGTTCTTC. This encodes CASSLATSGQFF.

This chain connects TRBV11-2 to TRBJ2-4; TRBD1 might be the D (5 bases). The CDR3 loop spans 14 amino acids. Germline values: CDR1 SGHAT, CDR2 FQNNGV. V was shortened by 4 bases and J by 0 bases, with 7 bases between the two germline ends. The CDR3 here is CASSSTVAKNIQYF. DNA of the CDR3: TGTGCCAGCAGCTCGACAGTAGCCAAAAACATTCAGTACTTC.

This chain connects TRBV5-1 to TRBJ2-1, with 9 nucleotides matching TRBD1. The J segment lost 5 bases and the V segment lost 4 bases, leaving 4 bases of the junction unmatched. The CDR3 runs 14 residues. Germline CDR1 is SGHRS and CDR2 is YFSETQ. CDR3 amino acids: CASSRDRVNNEQFF. CDR3 sequence (DNA): TGCGCCAGCAGCCGGGACAGGGTTAACAATGAGCAGTTCTTC.

The chain recombines TRBV6-5 with TRBJ1-5, with 11 bases matching TRBD1. V lost 6 bases, J lost 9 bases, and 7 bases stayed unmatched. Germline loops: CDR1 MNHEY, CDR2 SVGAGI. CDR3 length: 14 residues. CDR3 sequence reads: CASSRDRGGRPQHF. In DNA form, the CDR3 reads TGTGCCAGCAGCCGGGACAGGGGGGGCCGGCCCCAGCATTTT.

Within the sample, this clone is large. The CDR3 spells CASSPENQRSSEQFF. The CDR3 DNA is TGTGCCAGCTCACCGGAAAACCAGAGGTCAAGTGAGCAGTTCTTC. V is TRBV18 and J is TRBJ2-1; D unresolved. With 3 bases removed from V and 9 bases from J, the gap between germline ends came to 18 bases. The CDR3 runs to 15 residues. Germline V gene lookup returns CDR1 KGHSH and CDR2 LQKENI.

The chain has TRBV19 and TRBJ1-3; possibly TRBD1 for D (6 bases). The CDR3 has 14 residues. Germline V gives CDR1 LNHDA, CDR2 SQIVND (reference sequence). Trimming shortened V by 10 bases and J by 1 base, and 14 bases separated the two germline ends. The CDR3 sequence is CATDRTASGNTIYF. The CDR3, as DNA: TGTGCCACTGACCGGACAGCTTCTGGAAACACCATATATTTT.

In its sample, this clone was seen a few times. The chain carries TRBV6-6 and TRBJ2-7; D tentatively reads TRBD1 or TRBD2 (5 bases each). V was pared by 5 bases and J by 6 bases, with 17 bases between. Germline CDR1 is MNHNY and CDR2 is SVGAGI (reference sequence). The CDR3 covers 14 residues. CDR3 amino acids: CASSPSGTTREQYF. As DNA, the CDR3 is TGTGCCAGCAGTCCGTCCGGGACGACACGCGAGCAGTACTTC.

The chain carries TRBV5-4 and TRBJ2-6; possibly TRBD1 for D (6 bases). V was shortened by 4 bases and J by 2 bases, with 10 bases between the two germline ends. Per germline, CDR1 SGHNT and CDR2 YYREEE (reference sequence). CDR3 size: 15 residues. CDR3: CASSGTGTGANVLTF. The DNA for the CDR3 is TGTGCCAGCAGCGGTACAGGGACTGGGGCCAACGTCCTGACTTTC.

The rearrangement joins TRBV18 to TRBJ1-1; the match to TRBD1 covers 8 bases. Germline loops: CDR1 KGHSH, CDR2 LQKENI. V was pared by 4 bases and J by 7 bases, with 5 bases of the junction left unmatched. The CDR3 length is 13 residues. In DNA, the CDR3 is TGTGCCAGCTCACAACCCGGACAGGGTGAAGCTTTCTTT. Protein sequence: CASSQPGQGEAFF.

The chain is built from TRBV6-6 and TRBJ1-2, with D hard to call. V lost 2 bases and J 5 bases, leaving 15 bases between the germline ends. The CDR3 is 15 residues long. From germline, CDR1 is MNHNY and CDR2 SVGAGI (reference sequence). The chain's CDR3 is CASSYERVRGYGYTF. CDR3 DNA: TGTGCCAGCAGTTACGAAAGGGTGAGAGGATATGGCTACACCTTC.

The chain joins TRBV19 to TRBJ1-6; unclear D gene. This CDR3 spans 16 amino acids. Germline CDR1 and CDR2: LNHDA and SQIVND (reference sequence). With 5 bases removed from V and 9 bases from J, the gap between germline ends came to 20 bases. The DNA of the CDR3 is TGTGCCAGTAGTGTCCGGCTCGGATCAGCCGGTTCACCCCTCCACTTT. Protein product: CASSVRLGSAGSPLHF.

The chain has TRBV11-3 and TRBJ2-7; TRBD2 aligns across 8 bases. The length of the CDR3 is 15 residues. Trimming took 1 base from V and 6 from J; bases not matched to a gene: 8. Germline assignment: CDR1 SGHNT and CDR2 YENEEA. The CDR3 nucleotides read TGTGCCAGCAGCTTAGGTGCTAGCGGGCATTCCGAGCAGTACTTC. As protein: CASSLGASGHSEQYF.

The chain is built from TRBV20-1 and TRBJ2-1; D is uncertain. Germline V gene data show CDR1 as DFQATT and CDR2 as SNEGSKA (reference sequence). This CDR3 region has 10 residues. The V end was cut by 5 bases, the J end by 8 bases, with 7 bases between. The CDR3 region has the DNA TGCAGTGCTCCGGGCCATGAGCAGTTCTTC. Translation: CSAPGHEQFF.

This sequence joins TRBV28 and TRBJ2-1; 8 bases agree with TRBD2. The germline CDR1 and CDR2 sequences are MDHEN and SYDVKM. V shed 6 bases, J shed 0 bases, and the junction held 7 bases outside the gene matches. The CDR3 loop spans 16 amino acids. Here the CDR3 reads CASRGTSGSSYNEQFF. The CDR3 DNA reads as TGTGCCAGCAGGGGCACAAGCGGGAGCTCCTACAATGAGCAGTTCTTC.

This clone was seen once. This chain joins TRBV7-8 and TRBJ1-5; no firm D call. The V gene lost 1 base and the J gene lost 7 bases, with 11 bases spanning the gap. The CDR3 runs 14 residues. Germline lookup yields CDR1 SGHVS and CDR2 FQNEAQ. This CDR3 is CASSLGWGKQPQHF. DNA for the CDR3: TGTGCCAGCAGCTTAGGATGGGGTAAGCAGCCCCAGCATTTT.

The chain joins TRBV9 to TRBJ2-3; 10 bases agree with TRBD1. The CDR3 has 17 residues. V was clipped by 0 bases and J by 1 base; unmatched bases: 5. The germline V gene encodes CDR1 SGDLS and CDR2 YYNGEE. CDR3 in DNA: TGTGCCAGCAGCGTAGGGCGGGGGACAGGGGGCACAGATACGCAGTATTTT. It is translated as CASSVGRGTGGTDTQYF.

V usage is TRBV6-5 and J usage is TRBJ2-2; D is unresolved. The V and J ends lost 2 bases and 8 bases respectively, with 3 bases between them. This CDR3 has 11 amino acids. Per the germline V gene, CDR1 is MNHEY and CDR2 is SVGAGI. This CDR3 is CASSYVGELFF. The CDR3 DNA follows: TGTGCCAGCAGTTACGTTGGGGAGCTGTTTTTT.

This CDR3 is CASSLISGPLHF. For the CDR3, the DNA is TGTGCCAGCAGTTTAATATCGGGACCCCTCCACTTT. The chain uses TRBV27 and TRBJ1-6; D call uncertain. V lost 2 bases to trimming and J lost 12 bases, with 8 bases between them. From germline, CDR1 is MNHEY and CDR2 SMNVEV (reference sequence). The CDR3 spans 12 residues.

The chain links TRBV2 to TRBJ2-2; 8 nucleotides line up with TRBD2. This CDR3 is built from 15 residues. V shed 2 bases and J 3 bases; nucleotides not matched to a gene: 2. CDR1 is SNHLY and CDR2 is FYNNEI in the germline V gene. CDR3 region: CASSETRGDTGELFF. CDR3 nucleotide sequence: TGTGCCAGCAGTGAAACGCGGGGGGACACCGGGGAGCTGTTTTTT.

This chain uses TRBV7-2 with TRBJ1-1, with D maybe TRBD1 (5 bases). The CDR3 is 13 residues long. CDR1 and CDR2 from the germline V gene are SGHTA and FQGNSA. V lost 3 bases to trimming and J lost 4 bases, with 9 bases between them. The CDR3 sequence: CASSFGGGTEAFF. Written as DNA, the CDR3 is TGTGCCAGCAGCTTTGGGGGGGGCACTGAAGCTTTCTTT.

This clone was seen a single time. The chain is built from TRBV2 and TRBJ1-4; unclear D gene. In germline, CDR1 is SNHLY, CDR2 FYNNEI. This CDR3 comprises 13 residues. With 9 bases removed from V and 5 bases from J, the gap between germline ends came to 13 bases. Here the CDR3 reads CASTPFRNEKLFF. DNA of the CDR3: TGTGCCAGTACCCCTTTCAGGAATGAAAAACTGTTTTTT.

The table lists this clone with a count of one. The V and J genes are TRBV21-1 and TRBJ2-1; the table calls TRBD2, which could not be checked here. TRBV21-1 is labeled a pseudogene. CDR3 size: 14 residues. The CDR3 loop reads CASSNIISGKTEFF. In nucleotides, the CDR3 is TGTGCCAGCAGTAATATCATTAGCGGGAAGACGGAGTTCTTC.